The clone carrying this T cell receptor beta chain was observed a few times. These data originate in a study of cytomegalovirus exposure and HLA in healthy donors. PCR involved 60 Vbeta and 13 Jbeta primers. This table comes from immunoSEQ multiplex PCR, and its TCRdb copy is limited to in-frame clones, with some not included. The sample gives about 120,000 clones, 15% to 17% of which show up once; roughly 2% is in the top ten. The receptor comes from a woman under 30 in good health and CMV-seronegative. The sequenced sample consisted of PBMCs.

The CDR3 protein is CASSLGRETYEQYF. CDR3 bases: TGTGCCAGCAGTTTGGGGCGGGAAACCTACGAGCAGTACTTC. The J gene is TRBJ2-7, the V gene TRBV28; TRBD2 might be the D (6 bases). CDR1 is MDHEN and CDR2 is SYDVKM in the germline V gene. This CDR3 is built from 14 residues. Trimming removed 3 bases from V and 2 bases from J, with 11 bases in between.